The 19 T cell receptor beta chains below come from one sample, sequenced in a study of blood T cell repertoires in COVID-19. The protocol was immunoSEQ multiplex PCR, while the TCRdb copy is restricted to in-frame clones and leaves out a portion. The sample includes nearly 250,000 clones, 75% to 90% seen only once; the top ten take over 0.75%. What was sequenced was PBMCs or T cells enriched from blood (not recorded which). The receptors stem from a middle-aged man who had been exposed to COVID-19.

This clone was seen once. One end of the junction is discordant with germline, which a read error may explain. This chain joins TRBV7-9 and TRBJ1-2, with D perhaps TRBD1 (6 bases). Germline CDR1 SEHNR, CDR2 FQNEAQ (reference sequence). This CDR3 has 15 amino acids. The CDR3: CASSLVTPGVDGYTF. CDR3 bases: TGTGCCAGCAGTTTAGTGACCCCAGGGGTTGATGGCTACACCTTC.

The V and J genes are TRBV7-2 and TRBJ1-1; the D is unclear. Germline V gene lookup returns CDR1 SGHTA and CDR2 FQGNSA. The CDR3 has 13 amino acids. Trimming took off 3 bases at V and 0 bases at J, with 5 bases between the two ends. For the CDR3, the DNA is TGTGCCAGCAGCTTTCTGTTGAACACTGAAGCTTTCTTT. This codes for CASSFLLNTEAFF.

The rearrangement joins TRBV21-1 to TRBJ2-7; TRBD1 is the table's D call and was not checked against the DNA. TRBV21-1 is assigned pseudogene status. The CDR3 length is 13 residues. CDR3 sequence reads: CASSKWDRDEQYV. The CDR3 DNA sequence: TGTGCCAGCAGCAAATGGGACAGGGACGAGCAGTACGTC.

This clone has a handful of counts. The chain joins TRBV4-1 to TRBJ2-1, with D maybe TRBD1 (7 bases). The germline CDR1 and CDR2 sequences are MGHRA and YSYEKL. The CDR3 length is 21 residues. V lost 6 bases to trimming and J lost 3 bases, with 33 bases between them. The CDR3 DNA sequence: TGCGCCAGCAGGCCAGGGGGGTCTTTGTTCTTGATCGGGCGGAACTACAATGAGCAGTTCTTC. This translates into CASRPGGSLFLIGRNYNEQFF.

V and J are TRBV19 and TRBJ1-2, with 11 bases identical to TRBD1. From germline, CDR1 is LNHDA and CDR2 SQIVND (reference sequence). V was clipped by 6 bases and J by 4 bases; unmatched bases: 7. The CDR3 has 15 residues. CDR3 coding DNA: TGTGCCAGTAGGGACAGGGGGCGCGTGAGCTATGGCTACACCTTC. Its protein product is CASRDRGRVSYGYTF. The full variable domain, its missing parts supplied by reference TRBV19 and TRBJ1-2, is DGGITQSPKYLFRKEGQNVTLSCEQNLNHDAMYWYRQDPGQGLRLIYYSQIVNDFQKGDIAEGYSVSREKKESFPLTVTSAQKNPTAFYLCASRDRGRVSYGYTFGSGTRLTVV.

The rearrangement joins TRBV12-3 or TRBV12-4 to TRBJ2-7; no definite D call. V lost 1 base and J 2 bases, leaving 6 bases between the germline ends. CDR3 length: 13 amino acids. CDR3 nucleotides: TGTGCCAGCAGTTTAGGAGGAACCTACGAGCAGTACTTC. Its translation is CASSLGGTYEQYF.

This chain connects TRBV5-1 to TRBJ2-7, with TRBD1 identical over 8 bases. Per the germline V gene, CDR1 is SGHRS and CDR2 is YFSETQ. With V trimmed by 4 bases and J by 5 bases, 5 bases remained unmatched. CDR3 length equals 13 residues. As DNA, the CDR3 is TGCGCCAGCAGCCCTGACAGGGGAAACGAGCAGTACTTC. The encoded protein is CASSPDRGNEQYF.

CDR3 in amino acids: CASSLGNSNQPQHF. CDR3 coding DNA: TGCGCCAGCAGCCTAGGTAATAGCAATCAGCCCCAGCATTTT. V and J are TRBV5-1 and TRBJ1-5; unclear D gene. There are 14 residues in the CDR3. Per the germline V gene, CDR1 is SGHRS and CDR2 is YFSETQ. Between the trimmed V and J ends, which lost 4 bases and 0 bases, there was a span of 8 bases.

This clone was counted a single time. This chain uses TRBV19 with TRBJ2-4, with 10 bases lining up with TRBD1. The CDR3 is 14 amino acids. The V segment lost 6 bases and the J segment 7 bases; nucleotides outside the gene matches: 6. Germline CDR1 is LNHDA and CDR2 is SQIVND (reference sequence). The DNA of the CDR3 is TGTGCCAGTAGCCCAGGGACAGGGGAGAACATTCAGTACTTC. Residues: CASSPGTGENIQYF.

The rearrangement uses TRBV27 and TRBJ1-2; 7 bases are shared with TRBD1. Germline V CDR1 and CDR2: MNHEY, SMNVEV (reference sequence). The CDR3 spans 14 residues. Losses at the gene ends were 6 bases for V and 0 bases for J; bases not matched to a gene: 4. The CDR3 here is CASSRQGPNYGYTF. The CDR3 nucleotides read TGTGCCAGCAGCCGACAGGGTCCTAACTATGGCTACACCTTC.

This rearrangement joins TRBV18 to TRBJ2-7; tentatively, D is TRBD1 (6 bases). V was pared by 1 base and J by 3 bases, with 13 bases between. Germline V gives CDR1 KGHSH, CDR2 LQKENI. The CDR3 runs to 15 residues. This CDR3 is CASSPRTALVYEQYF. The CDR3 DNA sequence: TGTGCCAGCTCACCACGGACAGCTTTGGTCTACGAGCAGTACTTC. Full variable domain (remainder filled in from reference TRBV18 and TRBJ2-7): NAGVMQNPRHLVRRRGQEARLRCSPMKGHSHVYWYRQLPEEGLKFMVYLQKENIIDESGMPKERFSAEFPKEGPSILRIQQVVRGDSAAYFCASSPRTALVYEQYFGPGTRLTVT.

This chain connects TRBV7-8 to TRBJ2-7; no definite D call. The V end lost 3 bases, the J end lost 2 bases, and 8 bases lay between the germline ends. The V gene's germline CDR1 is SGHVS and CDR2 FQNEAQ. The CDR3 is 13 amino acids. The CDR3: CASSFRFPYEQYV. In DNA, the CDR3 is TGTGCCAGCAGCTTCAGGTTCCCCTACGAGCAGTACGTC.

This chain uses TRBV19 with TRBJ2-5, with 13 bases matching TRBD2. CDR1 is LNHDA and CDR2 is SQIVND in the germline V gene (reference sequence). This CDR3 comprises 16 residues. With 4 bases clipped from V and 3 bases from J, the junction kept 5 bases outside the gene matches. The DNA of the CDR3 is TGTGCCAGTAGTAGGGGACTAGCGGGAATGGAAGAGACCCAGTACTTC. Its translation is CASSRGLAGMEETQYF.

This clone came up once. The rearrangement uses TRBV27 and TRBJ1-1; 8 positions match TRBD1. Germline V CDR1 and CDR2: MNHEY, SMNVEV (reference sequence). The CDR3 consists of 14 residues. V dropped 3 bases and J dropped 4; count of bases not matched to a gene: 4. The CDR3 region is CASSFGRGLTEAFF. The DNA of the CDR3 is TGTGCCAGCAGTTTCGGCAGGGGGCTCACTGAAGCTTTCTTT.

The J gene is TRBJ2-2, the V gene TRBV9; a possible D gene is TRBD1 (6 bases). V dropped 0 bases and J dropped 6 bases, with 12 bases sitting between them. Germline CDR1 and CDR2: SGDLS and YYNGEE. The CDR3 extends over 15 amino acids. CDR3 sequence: CASSVEQGRPGELFF. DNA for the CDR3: TGTGCCAGCAGCGTAGAACAGGGAAGACCCGGGGAGCTGTTTTTT.

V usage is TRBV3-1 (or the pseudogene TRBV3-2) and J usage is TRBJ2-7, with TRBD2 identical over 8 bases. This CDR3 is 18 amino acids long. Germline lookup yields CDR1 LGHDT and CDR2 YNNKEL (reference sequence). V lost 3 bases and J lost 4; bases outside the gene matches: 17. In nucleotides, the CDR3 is TGTGCCAGCAGCCACCACGGGAGGGAAGACAGAATCAGGTACGAGCAGTACTTC. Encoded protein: CASSHHGREDRIRYEQYF.

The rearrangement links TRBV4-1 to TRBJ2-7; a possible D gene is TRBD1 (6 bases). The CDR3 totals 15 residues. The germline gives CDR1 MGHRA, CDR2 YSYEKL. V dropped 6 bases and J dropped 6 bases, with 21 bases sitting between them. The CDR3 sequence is CASSRTGFQDPEQYV. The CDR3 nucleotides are TGCGCCAGCAGTCGAACAGGGTTCCAGGACCCCGAGCAGTACGTC.

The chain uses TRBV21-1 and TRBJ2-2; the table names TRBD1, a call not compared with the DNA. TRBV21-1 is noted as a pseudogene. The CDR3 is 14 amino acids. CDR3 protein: CASSGTGLTGELFF. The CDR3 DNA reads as TGTGCCAGCTCCGGGACAGGACTCACCGGGGAGCTGTTTTTT.

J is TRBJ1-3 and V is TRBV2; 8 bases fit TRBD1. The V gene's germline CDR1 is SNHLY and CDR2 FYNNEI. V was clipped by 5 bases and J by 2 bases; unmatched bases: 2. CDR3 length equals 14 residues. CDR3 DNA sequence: TGTGCCAGCAGTCCGGACAGGGCTGGAAACACCATATATTTT. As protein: CASSPDRAGNTIYF. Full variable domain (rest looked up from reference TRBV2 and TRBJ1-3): EPEVTQTPSHQVTQMGQEVILRCVPISNHLYFYWYRQILGQKVEFLVSFYNNEISEKSEIFDDQFSVERPDGSNFTLKIRSTKLEDSAMYFCASSPDRAGNTIYFGEGSWLTVV.